This is a list of T cell receptor beta chains from one sample in a study of cytomegalovirus exposure and HLA in healthy donors. Sequenced by immunoSEQ multiplex PCR; TCRdb stores in-frame clones only, minus some. The sample contains over 150,000 clones, around 79% of which appear only once. Sequencing input: PBMCs. Every receptor here comes from a woman younger than 30 in good health and CMV-seronegative. Each CDR3 is given with its conserved first and last residue. D genes are given only for firm matches. Size tells how often a clone was seen (once, few, many) or the class of an expanded clone, and some rows leave it out.

clone size,D gene,J gene,V gene,CDR3 length,CDR3 protein,CDR3 DNA
NA,NA,TRBJ2-5,TRBV4-1,14,CASSPRTDEETQYF,TGCGCCAGCAGCCCTCGGACTGACGAGGAGACCCAGTACTTC
once,NA,TRBJ2-4,TRBV11-2,14,CASSSTSRQRIQYF,TGTGCCAGCAGCTCGACTTCCCGACAGAGAATTCAGTACTTC
NA,NA,TRBJ2-1,TRBV5-6,12,CASSVVGGEQFF,TGTGCCAGCAGCGTCGTGGGGGGTGAGCAGTTCTTC
NA,TRBD1,TRBJ2-7,TRBV6-5,15,CASSFRDRGSYEQYF,TGTGCCAGCAGCTTCCGGGACAGGGGCTCCTACGAGCAGTACTTC
NA,NA,TRBJ1-1,TRBV2,14,CASRAGVSDTEAFF,TGTGCCAGCAGGGCGGGGGTTTCGGACACTGAAGCTTTCTTT
few,NA,TRBJ1-1,TRBV7-3,13,CASRRQENTEAFF,TGTGCCAGCAGACGTCAGGAGAACACTGAAGCTTTCTTT
NA,NA,TRBJ2-2,TRBV6-1,13,CASTTRNTGELFF,TGTGCCAGCACCACAAGGAACACCGGGGAGCTGTTTTTT
once,NA,TRBJ2-2,TRBV13,14,CASSWRGPTGELFF,TGTGCCAGCAGCTGGAGGGGACCGACCGGGGAGCTGTTTTTT
NA,NA,TRBJ1-1,TRBV18,16,CASSPLPGTTNTEAFF,TGTGCCAGCTCACCCCTGCCGGGGACAACGAACACTGAAGCTTTCTTT
NA,TRBD1,TRBJ2-2,TRBV27,18,CASSFWGTGNFNTGELFF,TGTGCCAGCAGTTTTTGGGGGACAGGGAATTTTAACACCGGGGAGCTGTTTTTT
NA,TRBD1,TRBJ1-2,TRBV28,17,CASSPPGQGLPLYGYTF,TGTGCCAGCAGTCCCCCGGGACAGGGACTCCCGCTCTATGGCTACACCTTC
NA,NA,TRBJ1-5,TRBV20-1,11,CSARDGGPQHF,TGCAGTGCTAGAGACGGGGGGCCCCAGCATTTT
NA,TRBD2,TRBJ2-7,TRBV18,15,CASSPPSGRVEEQYF,TGTGCCAGCTCACCACCAAGCGGGAGGGTTGAGGAGCAGTACTTC
few,TRBD1,TRBJ1-4,TRBV19,14,CASSLGTGDKKLFF,TGTGCCAGTAGTCTCGGGACAGGTGATAAAAAACTGTTTTTT
NA,TRBD1,TRBJ2-1,TRBV5-1,17,CASSLVVDRGPYNEQFF,TGCGCCAGCAGCTTGGTAGTGGACAGGGGGCCCTACAATGAGCAGTTCTTC
NA,NA,TRBJ2-4,TRBV2,14,CASRPRVGVNIQYF,TGTGCCAGCAGGCCTCGGGTAGGCGTGAACATTCAGTACTTC
NA,TRBD1,TRBJ1-1,TRBV28,16,CASSTTRDRGRTEAFF,TGTGCCAGCAGTACGACCCGGGACAGGGGGCGCACTGAAGCTTTCTTT
NA,NA,TRBJ1-5,TRBV6-5,14,CASSQGLSNQPQHF,TGTGCCAGCAGCCAGGGTCTGAGCAATCAGCCCCAGCATTTT
once,TRBD1,TRBJ2-5,TRBV28,14,CASSLTGGDETQYF,TGTGCCAGCAGCCTGACAGGGGGTGACGAGACCCAGTACTTC
NA,TRBD1,TRBJ1-2,TRBV6-5,14,CASSYYRGNYGYTF,TGTGCCAGCAGTTACTACAGGGGAAACTATGGCTACACCTTC
NA,NA,TRBJ1-1,TRBV10-2,13,CAIEQGLGTEAFF,TGCGCCATCGAACAGGGACTAGGGACTGAAGCTTTCTTT
NA,TRBD2,TRBJ2-7,TRBV28,12,CASSPTSDEQYF,TGTGCCAGCAGTCCCACTAGCGACGAGCAGTACTTC
NA,NA,TRBJ2-5,TRBV2,14,CASNRRESRETQYF,TGTGCCAGCAATCGGAGGGAGTCGAGAGAGACCCAGTACTTC
NA,TRBD2,TRBJ2-3,TRBV28,14,CASRAGVSTDTQYF,TGTGCCAGCCGAGCGGGAGTATCCACAGATACGCAGTATTTT
few,TRBD1,TRBJ2-1,TRBV28,15,CASSFQDRGLSEQFF,TGTGCCAGCAGTTTTCAGGACAGGGGGCTTAGTGAGCAGTTCTTC
NA,NA,TRBJ1-2,TRBV5-1,14,CASSLAIDRPSYTF,TGCGCCAGCAGCTTGGCTATCGATCGTCCCAGCTACACCTTC
NA,NA,TRBJ1-2,TRBV5-1,14,CASSLDGANYGYTF,TGCGCCAGCAGCTTGGACGGAGCTAACTATGGCTACACCTTC
NA,NA,TRBJ1-1,TRBV19,14,CASSIGGKVTEAFF,TGTGCCAGTAGTATTGGGGGGAAGGTCACTGAAGCTTTCTTT
NA,TRBD1,TRBJ1-5,TRBV5-8,18,CASSFRVRVGQNNQPQHF,TGTGCCAGCAGCTTTCGGGTTCGGGTGGGACAGAACAATCAGCCCCAGCATTTT
few,NA,TRBJ1-3,TRBV5-1,15,CASSLKGESGNTIYF,TGCGCCAGCAGCTTGAAGGGGGAGAGTGGAAACACCATATATTTT
NA,NA,TRBJ2-7,TRBV18,14,CASSPNYRTYEQYF,TGTGCCAGCTCACCTAATTACAGGACCTACGAGCAGTACTTC
once,TRBD1,TRBJ2-1,TRBV29-1,13,CSVGLTGGNEQFF,TGCAGCGTTGGGTTGACAGGGGGGAATGAGCAGTTCTTC
NA,NA,TRBJ1-2,TRBV4-2,14,CASSQGTRLRGYTF,TGTGCCAGCAGCCAAGGCACGAGACTGCGTGGCTACACCTTC
NA,NA,TRBJ1-4,TRBV6-5,14,CATIWTAKHEKLFF,TGTGCCACGATCTGGACAGCTAAGCACGAAAAACTGTTTTTT
once,NA,TRBJ1-1,TRBV29-1,11,CSVRVGREAFF,TGCAGCGTTCGGGTGGGGAGGGAAGCTTTCTTT
NA,TRBD2,TRBJ2-3,TRBV18,14,CASSPGLAPDTQYF,TGTGCCAGCTCACCTGGACTAGCCCCAGATACGCAGTATTTT
once,NA,TRBJ2-4,TRBV5-6,12,CASSLSSDIQYF,TGTGCCAGCAGCTTGTCGTCGGACATTCAGTACTTC